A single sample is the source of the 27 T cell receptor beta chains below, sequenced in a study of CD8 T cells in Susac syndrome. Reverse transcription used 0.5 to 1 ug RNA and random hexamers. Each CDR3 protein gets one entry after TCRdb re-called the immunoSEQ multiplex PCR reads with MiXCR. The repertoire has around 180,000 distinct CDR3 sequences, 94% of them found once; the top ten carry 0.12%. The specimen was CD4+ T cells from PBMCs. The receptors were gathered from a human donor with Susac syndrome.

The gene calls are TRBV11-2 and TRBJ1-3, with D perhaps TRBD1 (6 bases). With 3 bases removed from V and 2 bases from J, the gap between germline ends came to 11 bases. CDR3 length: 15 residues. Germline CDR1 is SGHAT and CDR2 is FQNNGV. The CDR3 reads CASSLTGSAGNTIYF. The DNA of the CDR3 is TGTGCCAGCAGCTTGACAGGTTCCGCTGGAAACACCATATATTTT. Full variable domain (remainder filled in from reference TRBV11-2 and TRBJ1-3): EAGVAQSPRYKIIEKRQSVAFWCNPISGHATLYWYQQILGQGPKLLIQFQNNGVVDDSQLPKDRFSAERLKGVDSTLKIQPAKLEDSAVYLCASSLTGSAGNTIYFGEGSWLTVV.

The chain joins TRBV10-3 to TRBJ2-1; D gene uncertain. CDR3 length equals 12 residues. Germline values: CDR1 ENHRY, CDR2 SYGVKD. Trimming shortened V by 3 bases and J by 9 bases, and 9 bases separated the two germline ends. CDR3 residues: CAISDKRGEQFF. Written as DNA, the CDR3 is TGTGCCATCAGTGATAAGCGCGGTGAGCAGTTCTTC.

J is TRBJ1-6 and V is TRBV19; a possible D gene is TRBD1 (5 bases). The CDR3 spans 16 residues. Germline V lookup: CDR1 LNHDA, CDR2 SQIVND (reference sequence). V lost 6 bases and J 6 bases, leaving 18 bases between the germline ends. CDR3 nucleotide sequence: TGTGCCAGTAGCCGGGACGGGGAAGGGGTTAATTCACCCCTCCACTTT. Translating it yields CASSRDGEGVNSPLHF.

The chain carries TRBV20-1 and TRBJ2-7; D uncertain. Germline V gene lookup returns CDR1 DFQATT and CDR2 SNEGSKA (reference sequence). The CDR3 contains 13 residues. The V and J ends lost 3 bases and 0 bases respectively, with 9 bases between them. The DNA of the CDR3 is TGCAGTGCTAGCGGCGTGAGCTCCTACGAGCAGTACTTC. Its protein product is CSASGVSSYEQYF.

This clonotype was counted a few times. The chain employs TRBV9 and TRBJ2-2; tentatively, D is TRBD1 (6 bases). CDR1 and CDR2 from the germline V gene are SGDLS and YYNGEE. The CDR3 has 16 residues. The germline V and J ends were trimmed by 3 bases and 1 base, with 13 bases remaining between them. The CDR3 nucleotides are TGTGCCAGCAGCGCCGGGACAAGTGGGAACACCGGGGAGCTGTTTTTT. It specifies CASSAGTSGNTGELFF.

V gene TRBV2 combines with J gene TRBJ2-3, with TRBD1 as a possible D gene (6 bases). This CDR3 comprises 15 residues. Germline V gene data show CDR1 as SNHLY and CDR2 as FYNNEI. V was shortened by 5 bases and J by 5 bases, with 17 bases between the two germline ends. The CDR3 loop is CASSLQGLQGDTQYF. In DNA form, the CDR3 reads TGTGCCAGCAGTCTCCAGGGGCTTCAGGGAGATACGCAGTATTTT.

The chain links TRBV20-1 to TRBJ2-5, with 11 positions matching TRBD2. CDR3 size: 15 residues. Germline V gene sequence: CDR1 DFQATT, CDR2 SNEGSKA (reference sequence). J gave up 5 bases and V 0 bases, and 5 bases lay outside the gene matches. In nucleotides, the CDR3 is TGCAGTGCTAGAGATCGGGCTAGCGGGGGGGAGACCCAGTACTTC. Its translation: CSARDRASGGETQYF.

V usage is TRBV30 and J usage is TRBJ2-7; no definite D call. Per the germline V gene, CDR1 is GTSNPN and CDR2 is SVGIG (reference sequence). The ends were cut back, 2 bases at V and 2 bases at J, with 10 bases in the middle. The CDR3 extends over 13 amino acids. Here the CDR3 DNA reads TGTGCCTGGAGTATGGGTACGCCCTACGAGCAGTACTTC. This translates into CAWSMGTPYEQYF.

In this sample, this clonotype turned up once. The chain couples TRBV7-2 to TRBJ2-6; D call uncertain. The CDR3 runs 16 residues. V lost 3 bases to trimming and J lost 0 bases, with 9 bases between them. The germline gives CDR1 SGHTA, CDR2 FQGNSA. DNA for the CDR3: TGTGCCAGCAGCTTGGACCGTATCTCTGGGGCCAACGTCCTGACTTTC. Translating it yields CASSLDRISGANVLTF.

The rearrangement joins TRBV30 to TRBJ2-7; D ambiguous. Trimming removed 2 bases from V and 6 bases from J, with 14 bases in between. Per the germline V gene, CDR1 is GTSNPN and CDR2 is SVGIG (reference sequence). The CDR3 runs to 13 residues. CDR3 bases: TGTGCCTGGAGTTCCTTGGTCCTGAGCGAGCAGTACTTC. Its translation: CAWSSLVLSEQYF.

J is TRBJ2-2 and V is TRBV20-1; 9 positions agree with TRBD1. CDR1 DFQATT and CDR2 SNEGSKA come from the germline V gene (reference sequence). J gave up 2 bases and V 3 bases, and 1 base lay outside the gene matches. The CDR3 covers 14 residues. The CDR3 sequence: CSARDRGNTGELFF. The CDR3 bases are TGCAGTGCTAGGGACAGGGGAAACACCGGGGAGCTGTTTTTT.

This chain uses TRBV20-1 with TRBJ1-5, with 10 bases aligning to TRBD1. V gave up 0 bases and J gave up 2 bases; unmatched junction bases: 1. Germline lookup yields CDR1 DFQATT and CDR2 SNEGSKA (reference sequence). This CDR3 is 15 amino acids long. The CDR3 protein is CSAREGTGGNQPQHF. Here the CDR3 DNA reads TGCAGTGCTAGAGAGGGGACAGGGGGCAATCAGCCCCAGCATTTT.

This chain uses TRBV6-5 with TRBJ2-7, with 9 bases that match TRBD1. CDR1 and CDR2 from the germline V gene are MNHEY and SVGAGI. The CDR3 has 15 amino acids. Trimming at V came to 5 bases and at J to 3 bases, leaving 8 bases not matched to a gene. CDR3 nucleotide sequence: TGTGCCAGCAGTAAAAGGACAGGGGTTGACTACGAGCAGTACTTC. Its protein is CASSKRTGVDYEQYF.

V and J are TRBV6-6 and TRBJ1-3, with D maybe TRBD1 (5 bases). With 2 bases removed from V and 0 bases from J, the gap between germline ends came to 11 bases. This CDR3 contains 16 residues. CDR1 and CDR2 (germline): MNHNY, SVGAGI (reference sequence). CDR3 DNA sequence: TGTGCCAGCAGTTACGCCCAGGGAACCTCTGGAAACACCATATATTTT. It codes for CASSYAQGTSGNTIYF.

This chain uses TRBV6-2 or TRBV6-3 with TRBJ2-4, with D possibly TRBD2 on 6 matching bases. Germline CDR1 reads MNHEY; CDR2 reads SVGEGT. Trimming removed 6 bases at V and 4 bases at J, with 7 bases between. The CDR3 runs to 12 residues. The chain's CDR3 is CASSGGKNIQYF. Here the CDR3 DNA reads TGTGCCAGCAGCGGGGGTAAAAACATTCAGTACTTC.

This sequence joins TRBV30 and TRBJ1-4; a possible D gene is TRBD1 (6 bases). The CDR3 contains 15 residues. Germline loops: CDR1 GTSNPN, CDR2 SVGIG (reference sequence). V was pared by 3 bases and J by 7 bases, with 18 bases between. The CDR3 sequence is CAWSIGRRGGEKLFF. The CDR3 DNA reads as TGTGCCTGGAGCATCGGGCGTAGGGGGGGTGAAAAACTGTTTTTT. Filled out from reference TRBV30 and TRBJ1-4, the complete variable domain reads SQTIHQWPATLVQPVGSPLSLECTVEGTSNPNLYWYRQAAGRGLQLLFYSVGIGQISSEVPQNLSASRPQDRQFILSSKKLLLSDSGFYLCAWSIGRRGGEKLFFGSGTQLSVL.

The CDR3 reads CSARDGKQILEAFF. The CDR3, as DNA: TGCAGTGCTAGAGATGGAAAACAGATCCTTGAAGCTTTCTTT. The chain is built from TRBV20-1 and TRBJ1-1; the D is unclear. The germline V gene has CDR1 DFQATT and CDR2 SNEGSKA (reference sequence). CDR3 length: 14 amino acids. Trimming cost V 0 bases and J 7 bases, with 15 bases left between them.

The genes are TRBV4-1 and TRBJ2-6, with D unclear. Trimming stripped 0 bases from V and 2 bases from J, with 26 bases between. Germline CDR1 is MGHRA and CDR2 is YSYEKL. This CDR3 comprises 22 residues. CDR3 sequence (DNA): TGCGCCAGCAGCCAAGAAGCCCGGATGGGTTTGGCTAATCGCCCTGGGGCCAACGTCCTGACTTTC. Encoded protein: CASSQEARMGLANRPGANVLTF.

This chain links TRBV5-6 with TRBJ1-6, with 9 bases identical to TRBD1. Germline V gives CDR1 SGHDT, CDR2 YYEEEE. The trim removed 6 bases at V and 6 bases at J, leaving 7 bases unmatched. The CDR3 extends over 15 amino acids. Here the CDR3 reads CASKINRGPNSPLHF. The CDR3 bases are TGTGCCAGCAAAATAAACAGGGGGCCTAATTCACCCCTCCACTTT.

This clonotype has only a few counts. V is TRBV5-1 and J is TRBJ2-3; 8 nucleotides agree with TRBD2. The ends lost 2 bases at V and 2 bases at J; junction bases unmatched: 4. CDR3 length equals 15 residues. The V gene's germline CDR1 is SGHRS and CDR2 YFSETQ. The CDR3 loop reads CASSFGGGPTDTQYF. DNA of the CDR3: TGCGCCAGCAGCTTCGGCGGGGGGCCCACAGATACGCAGTATTTT.

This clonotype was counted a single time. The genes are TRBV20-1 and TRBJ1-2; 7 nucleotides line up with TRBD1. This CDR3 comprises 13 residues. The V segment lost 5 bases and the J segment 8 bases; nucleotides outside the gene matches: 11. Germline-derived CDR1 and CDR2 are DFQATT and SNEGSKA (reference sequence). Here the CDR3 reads CSALERQGKGYTF. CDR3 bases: TGCAGTGCTCTTGAACGACAGGGCAAGGGCTACACCTTC.

The CDR3 DNA is TGTGCCAGCAGCTTGGGGGCGAAACACTCAAACATTCAGTACTTC. This sequence encodes CASSLGAKHSNIQYF. V usage is TRBV11-1 and J usage is TRBJ2-4, with D perhaps TRBD1 (6 bases). The CDR3 runs 15 residues. V lost 3 bases, J lost 6 bases, and 15 bases lay in between. Per germline, CDR1 SGHAT and CDR2 FQDESV (reference sequence).

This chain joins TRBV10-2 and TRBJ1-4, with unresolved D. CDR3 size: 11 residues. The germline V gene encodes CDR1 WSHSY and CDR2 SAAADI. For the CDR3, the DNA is TGCGCATCCCAGAGCCCGGAAAAACTGTTTTTT. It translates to CASQSPEKLFF.

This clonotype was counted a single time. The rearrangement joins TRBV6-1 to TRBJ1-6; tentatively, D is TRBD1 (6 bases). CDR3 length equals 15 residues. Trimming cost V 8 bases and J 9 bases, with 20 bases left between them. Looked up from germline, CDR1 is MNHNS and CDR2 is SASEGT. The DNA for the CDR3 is TGTGCCAGCGTCCTGGTTACGGGGGGCCCTTCACCCCTCCACTTT. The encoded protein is CASVLVTGGPSPLHF.

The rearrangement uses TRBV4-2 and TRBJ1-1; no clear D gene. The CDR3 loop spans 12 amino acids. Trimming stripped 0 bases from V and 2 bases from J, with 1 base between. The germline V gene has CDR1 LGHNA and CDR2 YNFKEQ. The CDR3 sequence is CASSQDNTEAFF. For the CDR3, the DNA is TGTGCCAGCAGCCAAGACAACACTGAAGCTTTCTTT.

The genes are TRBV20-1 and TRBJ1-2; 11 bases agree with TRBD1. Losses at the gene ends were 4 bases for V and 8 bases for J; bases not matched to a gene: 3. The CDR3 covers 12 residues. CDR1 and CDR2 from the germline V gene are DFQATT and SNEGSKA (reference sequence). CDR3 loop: CSATRTGGGYTF. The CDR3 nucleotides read TGCAGTGCTACCAGGACAGGGGGCGGCTACACCTTC.

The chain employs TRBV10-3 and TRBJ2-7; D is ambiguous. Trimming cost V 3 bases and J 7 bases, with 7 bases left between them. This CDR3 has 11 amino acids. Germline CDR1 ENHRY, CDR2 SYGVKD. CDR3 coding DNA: TGTGCCATCAGTGAAGGTGGAGAGCAGTACTTC. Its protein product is CAISEGGEQYF.